This T cell receptor beta chain was profiled in a study of long-term antiretroviral therapy in people with HIV. Germline V CDR1 and CDR2: MNHEY, SVGAGI. V lost 2 bases and J lost 2, with 8 bases in between. The CDR3 has 14 amino acids. There were about 0.95-11 million cryopreserved PBMC in the samples before DNA extraction. Sequencing relied on immunoSEQ assay v3.0, run at survey level. Using immunoSEQ multiplex PCR, the repertoire was profiled, and TCRdb retains in-frame clones only, with some absent. The sample consists of over 25,000 clones, roughly 80% of them appearing once. Study-wide findings and caveats: The range of CDR3 lengths in HIV repertoires proved narrower than that found in controls. ART adherence, viral resistance and therapy changes were not recorded.

Turning to this clone: Its antigen is not known.

This rearrangement joins TRBV6-5 to TRBJ2-3; D is undetermined. The TCR originated in a woman aged 25 to 39 with HIV. Sequencing was performed on unsorted PBMCs, taken 1.1 years before starting antiretroviral therapy. The CDR3 sequence: CASSYGSDTDTQYF. The CDR3 nucleotides are TGTGCCAGCAGTTACGGCAGTGACACAGATACGCAGTATTTT.